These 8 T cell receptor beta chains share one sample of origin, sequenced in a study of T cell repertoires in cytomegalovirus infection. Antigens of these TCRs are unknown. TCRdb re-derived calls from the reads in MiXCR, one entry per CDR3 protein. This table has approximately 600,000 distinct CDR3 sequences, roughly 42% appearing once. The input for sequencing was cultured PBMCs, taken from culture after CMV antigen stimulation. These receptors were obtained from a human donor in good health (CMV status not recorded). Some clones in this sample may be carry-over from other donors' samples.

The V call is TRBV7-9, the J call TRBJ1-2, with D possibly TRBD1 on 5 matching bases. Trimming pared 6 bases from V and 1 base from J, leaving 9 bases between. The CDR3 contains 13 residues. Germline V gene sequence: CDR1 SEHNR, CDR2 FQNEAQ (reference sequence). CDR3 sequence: CASSWGFNYGYTF. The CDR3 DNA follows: TGTGCCAGCAGTTGGGGGTTTAACTATGGCTACACCTTC.

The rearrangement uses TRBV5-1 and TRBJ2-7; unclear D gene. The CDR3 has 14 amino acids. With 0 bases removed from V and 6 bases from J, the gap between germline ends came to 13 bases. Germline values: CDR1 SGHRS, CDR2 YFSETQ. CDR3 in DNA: TGCGCCAGCAGCTTGGACCGTACGGTTAGCGAGCAGTACTTC. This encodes CASSLDRTVSEQYF.

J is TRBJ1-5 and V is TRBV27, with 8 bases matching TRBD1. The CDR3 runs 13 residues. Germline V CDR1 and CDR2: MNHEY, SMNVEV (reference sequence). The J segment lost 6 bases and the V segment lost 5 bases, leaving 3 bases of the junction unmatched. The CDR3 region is CASSRQGRQPQHF. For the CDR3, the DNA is TGTGCCAGCAGTAGACAGGGGCGTCAGCCCCAGCATTTT.

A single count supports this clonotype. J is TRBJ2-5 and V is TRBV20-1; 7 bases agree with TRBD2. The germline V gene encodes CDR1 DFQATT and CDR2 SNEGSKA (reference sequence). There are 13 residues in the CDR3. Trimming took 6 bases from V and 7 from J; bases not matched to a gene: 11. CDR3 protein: CSAPRTGGGTQYF. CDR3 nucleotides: TGCAGTGCCCCCAGGACGGGAGGAGGGACCCAGTACTTC.

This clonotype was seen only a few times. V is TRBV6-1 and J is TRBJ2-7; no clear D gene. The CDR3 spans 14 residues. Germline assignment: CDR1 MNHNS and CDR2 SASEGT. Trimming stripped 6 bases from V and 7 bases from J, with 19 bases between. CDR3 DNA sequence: TGTGCCAGCAGACCTCGACCGGTCCCCTGGGAGCAGTACTTC. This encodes CASRPRPVPWEQYF.

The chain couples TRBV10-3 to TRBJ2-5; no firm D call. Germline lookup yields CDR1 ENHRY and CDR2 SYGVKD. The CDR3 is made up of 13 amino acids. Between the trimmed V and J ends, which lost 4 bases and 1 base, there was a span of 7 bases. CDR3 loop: CAISAGLQETQYF. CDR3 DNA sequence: TGTGCCATCAGTGCCGGTCTCCAAGAGACCCAGTACTTC.

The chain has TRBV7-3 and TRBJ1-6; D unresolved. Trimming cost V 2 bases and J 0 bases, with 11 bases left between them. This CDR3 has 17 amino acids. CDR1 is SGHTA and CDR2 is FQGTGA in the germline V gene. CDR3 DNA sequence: TGTGCCAGCAGCTTAGTTTTTGGAAGCTCCTATAATTCACCCCTCCACTTT. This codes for CASSLVFGSSYNSPLHF.

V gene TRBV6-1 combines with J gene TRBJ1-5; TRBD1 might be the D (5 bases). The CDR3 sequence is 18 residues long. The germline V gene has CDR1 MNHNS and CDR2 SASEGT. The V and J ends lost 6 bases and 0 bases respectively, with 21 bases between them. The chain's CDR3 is CASSRHSKEGYSNQPQHF. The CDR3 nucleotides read TGTGCCAGCAGCAGGCACAGCAAGGAGGGGTATAGCAATCAGCCCCAGCATTTT.